Listed below are T cell receptor beta chains from one sample, sequenced in a study of T cell responses to AZD1222 COVID-19 vaccine. Sequenced by immunoSEQ multiplex PCR; TCRdb stores in-frame clones only, minus some. The data show about 61,000 clones, around 81% seen once. The sample consisted of peripheral blood, taken 28 days after the second AZD1222 dose. The receptors here all came from an adult who received the AZD1222 COVID-19 vaccine. Both conserved end residues are part of each CDR3. A D gene is named only where the DNA matches it firmly. Clone size is given for some rows only: seen once, a few or many times, or a class if the clone is expanded.

.	TRBJ2-7	TRBV30	.	CAWSGQAQTEQYF	TGTGCCTGGAGTGGACAGGCCCAGACTGAGCAGTACTTC
.	TRBJ1-4	TRBV28	.	CASSLEGTTNEKLFF	TGTGCCAGCAGTTTAGAAGGGACAACTAATGAAAAACTGTTTTTT
.	TRBJ2-3	TRBV27	.	CASSLGSSPDTQYF	TGTGCCAGCAGTTTAGGGTCTAGCCCAGATACGCAGTATTTT
.	TRBJ2-7	TRBV6-5	once	CASSYSRTGLHEQYF	TGTGCCAGCAGTTACTCTCGCACAGGGCTTCACGAGCAGTACTTC
.	TRBJ2-1	TRBV5-1	few	CASSLRPNEQFF	TGCGCCAGCAGCTTACGCCCTAATGAGCAGTTCTTC
TRBD1	TRBJ2-7	TRBV11-1	once	CASSFFSGQGNEQYF	TGTGCCAGCAGCTTTTTTTCGGGACAGGGAAACGAGCAGTACTTC
.	TRBJ1-1	TRBV10-3	.	CAIRDTINTEAFF	TGTGCCATCAGGGACACTATAAACACTGAAGCTTTCTTT
.	TRBJ2-2	TRBV12-3/TRBV12-4	.	CASPEPQGGELFF	TGTGCCAGCCCGGAACCCCAAGGCGGGGAGCTGTTTTTT
TRBD1	TRBJ2-7	TRBV6-5	.	CASSHGQGGQYF	TGTGCCAGCAGTCACGGACAGGGGGGACAGTACTTC
.	TRBJ2-3	TRBV9	.	CASSSVAVTDTQYF	TGTGCCAGCAGTTCGGTAGCGGTCACAGATACGCAGTATTTT
TRBD1	TRBJ1-3	TRBV25-1	.	CASSVRGQNTIYF	TGTGCCAGCAGTGTAAGGGGGCAAAACACCATATATTTT
TRBD2	TRBJ2-4	TRBV5-6	few	CASSLTGLAGFLAKNIQYF	TGTGCCAGCAGCTTAACGGGACTAGCGGGATTTTTAGCCAAAAACATTCAGTACTTC
.	TRBJ1-5	TRBV15	once	CATSGGPAGSEQPQHF	TGTGCCACCAGCGGAGGCCCCGCGGGGTCAGAACAGCCCCAGCATTTT
TRBD1	TRBJ2-7	TRBV27	.	CASSLKWTGPYEQYF	TGTGCCAGCAGTTTAAAGTGGACAGGACCCTACGAGCAGTACTTC
TRBD2	TRBJ2-5	TRBV29-1	.	CSAPGAGGPGETQYF	TGCAGCGCACCCGGAGCGGGAGGGCCCGGAGAGACCCAGTACTTC
TRBD1	TRBJ2-7	TRBV9	once	CASSVGTGTYEQYF	TGTGCCAGCAGCGTAGGGACAGGGACCTACGAGCAGTACTTC
.	TRBJ1-3	TRBV28	.	CASSPWYNTIYF	TGTGCCAGCAGCCCGTGGTACAACACCATATATTTT
.	TRBJ2-1	TRBV3-1/TRBV3-2	.	CASSQRLVRNEQFF	TGTGCCAGCAGCCAAAGACTAGTTCGCAATGAGCAGTTCTTC
.	TRBJ2-7	TRBV12-5	once	CASGLVYEQYF	TGTGCTAGTGGTTTGGTTTACGAGCAGTACTTC
TRBD1	TRBJ1-1	TRBV10-3	medium-sized	CAITRGQGASEAFF	TGTGCCATCACCCGCGGACAGGGGGCAAGTGAAGCTTTCTTT
.	TRBJ2-7	TRBV12-3/TRBV12-4	.	CASSSTSSYEQYF	TGTGCCAGCAGCTCAACCAGCTCCTACGAGCAGTACTTC
.	TRBJ2-1	TRBV5-8	once	CASSLGLGRWSSYNEQFF	TGTGCCAGCAGCTTGGGTCTGGGACGGTGGAGCTCCTACAATGAGCAGTTCTTC
.	TRBJ1-4	TRBV29-1	.	CSVESGIEEKLFF	TGCAGCGTTGAATCGGGGATCGAGGAAAAACTGTTTTTT
.	TRBJ2-5	TRBV5-1	.	CASSLGGQETQYF	TGCGCCAGCAGCTTGGGGGGCCAAGAGACCCAGTACTTC
TRBD2	TRBJ2-5	TRBV19	.	CASRVGTSGEETQYF	TGTGCCAGTAGGGTTGGGACTAGCGGAGAAGAGACCCAGTACTTC
.	TRBJ2-1	TRBV7-3	.	CASSLRTQGQGNEQFF	TGTGCCAGCAGCTTACGCACGCAGGGGCAGGGGAATGAGCAGTTCTTC
TRBD1	TRBJ2-7	TRBV28	.	CASSISGDRGMWQYF	TGTGCCAGCAGTATCTCTGGGGACAGGGGAATGTGGCAGTACTTC
.	TRBJ1-5	TRBV15	.	CATSRQDNQPQHF	TGTGCCACCAGCAGGCAAGACAATCAGCCCCAGCATTTT
TRBD1	TRBJ2-2	TRBV19	once	CASHRTGTGGTGELFF	TGTGCCAGCCATCGAACTGGGACAGGGGGGACCGGGGAGCTGTTTTTT
.	TRBJ2-3	TRBV7-3	.	CASSSRAGEIPDTQYF	TGTGCCAGCAGCTCACGGGCAGGGGAGATCCCAGATACGCAGTATTTT
.	TRBJ1-5	TRBV28	.	CASNSGFSNQPQHF	TGTGCCAGCAACTCAGGGTTTAGCAATCAGCCCCAGCATTTT
.	TRBJ1-2	TRBV7-9	.	CASSLVQGYGYTF	TGTGCCAGCAGCTTAGTACAGGGCTATGGCTACACCTTC
.	TRBJ2-2	TRBV6-6	.	CASTTGDYETGELFF	TGTGCCAGCACCACGGGAGACTACGAGACCGGGGAGCTGTTTTTT